The TCR beta chain under discussion was sequenced for a study of beta chain features in type 1 diabetes. General study points: Fewer insertions but more deletions were seen at VDJ junctions in type 1 diabetes patients.

The study reverse transcribed the entire isolated RNA, so it sequenced expressed TCRB transcripts. Measured with immunoSEQ multiplex PCR; TCRdb has only the in-frame clones, and not every one. The profile covers over 500,000 clones, with around 15% appearing a single time and about 0.097% taken by the ten largest. This clone was seen a handful of times. Its antigen is currently unknown. V gave up 4 bases and J gave up 3 bases, with 10 bases separating them. The germline gives CDR1 LGHNA, CDR2 YSLEER. The CDR3 covers 13 residues. Sequencing was done on a sample of naive CD4+ T cells from blood. The receptor comes from a young man in good health. J is TRBJ2-7 and V is TRBV4-3; D uncertain. The CDR3 nucleotides are TGCGCCAGCAGCCGAGTACCTAACTACGAGCAGTACTTC. This translates into CASSRVPNYEQYF.